This TCR beta chain was recovered during a study of vaccination effects on CD4 cells after COVID-19. Study conclusions and caveats: Late post-vaccination samples showed marked contraction of infection- and vaccine-induced clones.

Worth noting for this clone: Its antigen is not identified.

Ahead of sequencing, the ViraFEST assay grew antigen-specific CD4+ T cells using viral peptide pools. The culture ran for roughly ten days before CD4+ T cells were isolated. Either the BNT162b2 or mRNA-1273 vaccine was given to participants in two doses. Testing of the vaccine recipients showed negative nucleocapsid antibodies and no prior SARS-CoV-2 infection. On both days 3 and 7, half of the culture medium was replaced with IL-2 medium. Here immunoSEQ multiplex PCR was the method, and the copy in TCRdb shows in-frame clones only, minus some. The sample has roughly 27,000 clones, about 74% seen once. The sequencing here drew on CD4+ T cells from PBMCs cultured with HCoV-OC43 spike peptides, taken after COVID-19 vaccination. Subset noted: HCoV-OC43 spike overlapping peptide pool stimulation. The sequence was collected from a human donor who received a COVID-19 vaccine.

Here the CDR3 DNA reads TGTGCCACCCGGACAGGGATTTTGGATAATTCACCCCTCCACTTT. Its protein is CATRTGILDNSPLHF. The genes are TRBV19 and TRBJ1-6; 8 bases line up with TRBD1. V shed 10 bases and J 5 bases; nucleotides not matched to a gene: 10. The CDR3 has 15 amino acids. Looked up from germline, CDR1 is LNHDA and CDR2 is SQIVND (reference sequence).